Listed here are 21 T cell receptor beta chains from one sample, sequenced in a study of blood T cells in healthy people across ages. Using a J-beta primer mix together with a sample-barcoded 5' primer, a second PCR was run for roughly 7 to 12 cycles. TCRdb called the 5' RACE reads again in MiXCR, with one record for every CDR3 protein. The sample holds 1.5 million to 2 million distinct CDR3 sequences, 28% seen once. Sequenced: blood. Receptor source: a woman in her twenties or thirties in good health.

The rearrangement links TRBV28 to TRBJ1-6; no reliable D call. The CDR3 has 17 amino acids. Trimming cost V 4 bases and J 0 bases, with 13 bases left between them. CDR1 is MDHEN and CDR2 is SYDVKM in the germline V gene. CDR3 amino acids: CASSSRTDPSYNSPLHF. In nucleotides, the CDR3 is TGTGCCAGCAGTTCTCGGACGGATCCCTCCTATAATTCACCCCTCCACTTT.

In its sample, this clonotype was seen a few times. This chain joins TRBV18 and TRBJ1-2; 8 bases are a match to TRBD1. V shed 1 base and J 6 bases; nucleotides not matched to a gene: 7. The CDR3 totals 15 residues. Germline V gives CDR1 KGHSH, CDR2 LQKENI. CDR3 coding DNA: TGTGCCAGCTCACCACGGACAGGGTCTGTGGATGGCTACACCTTC. Its protein is CASSPRTGSVDGYTF.

This clonotype was found a few times. V gene TRBV5-1 combines with J gene TRBJ2-3, with a weak D call TRBD1 (6 bases). Trimming shortened V by 4 bases and J by 3 bases, and 27 bases separated the two germline ends. CDR3 length: 19 residues. Germline loops: CDR1 SGHRS, CDR2 YFSETQ. The CDR3 bases are TGCGCCAGCAGCCTACAGGAAAGTGTCAGCAGGGGAAGGACAGATACGCAGTATTTT. Translating it yields CASSLQESVSRGRTDTQYF.

In this sample, this clonotype turned up a few times. V usage is TRBV6-6 and J usage is TRBJ1-1; TRBD1 might be the D (5 bases). Trimming cost V 5 bases and J 6 bases, with 13 bases left between them. This CDR3 is 13 amino acids long. Germline assignment: CDR1 MNHNY and CDR2 SVGAGI (reference sequence). CDR3 DNA: TGTGCCAGCAGTGATAGGGGAGCCCCTGAAGCTTTCTTT. Its translation is CASSDRGAPEAFF.

The sample holds a few counts of this clonotype. J is TRBJ2-3 and V is TRBV12-3 or TRBV12-4; 10 bases align to TRBD2. J lost 5 bases, V lost 3 bases, and 8 bases had no gene match. The CDR3 extends over 16 amino acids. The DNA for the CDR3 is TGTGCCAGCAGTTTTTTCCTTAGCGGGGGGAGAGATACGCAGTATTTT. Protein sequence: CASSFFLSGGRDTQYF.

CDR3 residues: CASSERHQAFF. The CDR3 bases are TGTGCCAGCAGTGAACGGCATCAAGCTTTCTTT. The gene calls are TRBV2 and TRBJ1-1, with no clear D. Germline V gene lookup returns CDR1 SNHLY and CDR2 FYNNEI. Trimming left V 2 bases short and J 9 bases short, with 7 bases between. The CDR3 runs to 11 residues.

The V gene is TRBV12-3 or TRBV12-4, the J gene TRBJ1-2, with D tentatively TRBD1 (5 bases). The V end lost 4 bases, the J end lost 8 bases, and 17 bases lay between the germline ends. CDR3 size: 14 residues. CDR3 DNA: TGTGCCAGCAGTTCAGGCTTACAGGTGACCGGCTACACCTTC. It specifies CASSSGLQVTGYTF.

V usage is TRBV5-5 and J usage is TRBJ1-4; D is uncertain. Germline CDR1 and CDR2: SGHKS and YYEKEE (reference sequence). V was cut by 2 bases and J by 1 base, with 6 bases left in between. This CDR3 region has 14 residues. CDR3 residues: CASSFRLTNEKLFF. The CDR3 region has the DNA TGTGCCAGCAGCTTTCGACTAACTAATGAAAAACTGTTTTTT.

Comments on this clonotype: A much larger clone is a single base away; this may be a read error. DNA of the CDR3: TGCAATGCTTTCCTTAGGGGGGACGAGCAGTTCTTC. Protein: CNAFLRGDEQFF. This sequence joins TRBV20-1 and TRBJ2-1; the D gene could be TRBD1 or TRBD2 (6 bases each). Germline V gene sequence: CDR1 DFQATT, CDR2 SNEGSKA (reference sequence). The CDR3 extends over 12 amino acids.

J is TRBJ2-1 and V is TRBV6-5; 9 positions agree with TRBD1. This CDR3 has 16 residues. Trimming removed 6 bases from V and 10 bases from J; junction bases left unmatched: 16. Germline lookup yields CDR1 MNHEY and CDR2 SVGAGI. Written as DNA, the CDR3 is TGTGCCAGCAGATCCTACCTACAGGGGGCGGGGTACGAGCAGTTCTTC. Its protein product is CASRSYLQGAGYEQFF.

This clonotype was detected only a few times. The J gene is TRBJ2-6, the V gene TRBV3-1; no clear D gene. Trimming cost V 7 bases and J 0 bases, with 7 bases left between them. Germline V gene sequence: CDR1 LGHDT, CDR2 YNNKEL (reference sequence). This CDR3 has 14 residues. CDR3 loop: CASMDHSGANVLTF. CDR3 in DNA: TGTGCCAGCATGGATCACTCTGGGGCCAACGTCCTGACTTTC.

This clonotype has a handful of counts. The J gene is TRBJ2-7, the V gene TRBV20-1; possible D gene TRBD2, 6 bases. V lost 3 bases to trimming and J lost 3 bases, with 12 bases between them. The CDR3 covers 13 residues. Looked up from germline, CDR1 is DFQATT and CDR2 is SNEGSKA (reference sequence). The CDR3 region has the DNA TGCAGTGCTAGCCTGGGACTGCGCTACGAGCAGTACTTC. This translates into CSASLGLRYEQYF.

This clonotype was seen only a few times. The chain recombines TRBV10-3 with TRBJ2-4; the match to TRBD1 covers 11 bases. CDR1 and CDR2 from the germline V gene are ENHRY and SYGVKD. V dropped 2 bases and J dropped 3; count of bases not matched to a gene: 3. This CDR3 has 16 residues. The CDR3 reads CAISEPGTGGKNIQYF. CDR3 nucleotides: TGTGCCATCAGTGAGCCCGGGACAGGGGGCAAAAACATTCAGTACTTC.

This sequence joins TRBV2 and TRBJ2-5; 8 nucleotides agree with TRBD1. Trimming at V came to 3 bases and at J to 1 base, leaving 7 bases not matched to a gene. The CDR3 contains 16 residues. Germline CDR1 SNHLY, CDR2 FYNNEI. The CDR3 reads CASSDPGQALQETQYF. DNA of the CDR3: TGTGCCAGCAGTGACCCGGGACAGGCTCTCCAAGAGACCCAGTACTTC.

This clonotype was seen a few times. V and J are TRBV29-1 and TRBJ2-3; D may match TRBD1 or TRBD2 (6 bases each). The length of the CDR3 is 14 residues. CDR1 is SQVTM and CDR2 is ANQGSEA in the germline V gene. The V and J ends lost 5 bases and 2 bases respectively, with 14 bases between them. The CDR3 region is CSVTYREVTDTQYF. CDR3 DNA: TGCAGCGTTACCTACAGGGAGGTCACAGATACGCAGTATTTT.

This rearrangement joins TRBV5-1 to TRBJ2-1; 8 bases are shared with TRBD2. V trimming: 6 bases; J trimming: 10 bases; junction bases outside the gene matches: 3. Germline V CDR1 and CDR2: SGHRS, YFSETQ. The CDR3 is made up of 11 amino acids. CDR3 amino acids: CASKAGVEQFF. In nucleotides, the CDR3 is TGCGCCAGCAAAGCGGGAGTCGAGCAGTTCTTC.

The chain uses TRBV29-1 and TRBJ1-1, with a possible D match to TRBD1 (5 bases). The V gene's germline CDR1 is SQVTM and CDR2 ANQGSEA. This CDR3 comprises 13 residues. Between the trimmed V and J ends, which lost 5 bases and 0 bases, there was a span of 10 bases. CDR3 loop: CSVKEDMNTEAFF. CDR3 DNA: TGCAGCGTTAAGGAGGACATGAACACTGAAGCTTTCTTT.

This clonotype was seen at least ten times. The V gene is TRBV7-2, the J gene TRBJ2-5, with D possibly TRBD2 on 6 matching bases. The germline gives CDR1 SGHTA, CDR2 FQGNSA. V was cut by 7 bases and J by 2 bases, with 14 bases left in between. This CDR3 contains 14 residues. The CDR3 region is CASKKTREQETQYF. DNA for the CDR3: TGTGCCAGCAAGAAGACTAGGGAGCAAGAGACCCAGTACTTC.

The gene calls are TRBV6-6 and TRBJ2-1, with D possibly matching TRBD1 (6 bases). The germline V gene encodes CDR1 MNHNY and CDR2 SVGAGI (reference sequence). This CDR3 spans 16 amino acids. The V gene lost 2 bases and the J gene lost 5 bases, with 16 bases spanning the gap. The CDR3 reads CASSYAGRGNDNEQFF. The CDR3 nucleotides read TGTGCCAGCAGTTACGCGGGCAGGGGAAACGACAATGAGCAGTTCTTC.

This sequence joins TRBV4-3 and TRBJ1-2, with D unclear. The V end lost 0 bases, the J end lost 5 bases, and 7 bases lay between the germline ends. CDR3 size: 13 residues. CDR1 is LGHNA, CDR2 YSLEER, per germline. DNA of the CDR3: TGCGCCAGCAGCCAAGATTTCGGGTATGGCTACACCTTC. Encoded protein: CASSQDFGYGYTF.

This clonotype was recorded many times. The chain combines TRBV28 with TRBJ2-1; 8 bases match TRBD1. Germline CDR1 reads MDHEN; CDR2 reads SYDVKM. CDR3 length equals 14 residues. The trim removed 3 bases at V and 4 bases at J, leaving 2 bases unmatched. The CDR3 region has the DNA TGTGCCAGCAGTTTGGGGGACAGGTACAATGAGCAGTTCTTC. Its protein product is CASSLGDRYNEQFF.